This T cell receptor (beta chain) was retrieved from a study of monozygotic twins with cystic fibrosis. Study at large: Three micrograms of fragmented DNA underwent roughly 15 PCR cycles for library preparation. Study-level findings and limits: In this small cohort, shared CDR3 numbers showed no association with age, concordance or disease severity. Monozygotic CF twins shared more identical nucleotide clonotypes than unrelated patients. V usage most resembled the co-twin in 13 of 16 pairs.

Notes on this clone: Its antigen is not known.

The germline V gene has CDR1 SEHNR and CDR2 FQNEAQ (reference sequence). Trimming stripped 1 base from V and 7 bases from J, with 14 bases between. There are 14 residues in the CDR3. Libraries were prepared by immunoSEQ multiplex PCR; TCRdb keeps only in-frame clonotypes and omits some of them. The sample includes approximately 27,000 clones, 75% to 95% of them seen just once. This TCR derives from a girl aged 2-10 years with cystic fibrosis. The chain uses TRBV7-9 and TRBJ2-7; tentatively, D is TRBD1 (6 bases). Sample: blood. CDR3 nucleotides: TGTGCCAGCAGCTTAGATGGCAGGGGCTGGGAGCAGTACTTC. This encodes CASSLDGRGWEQYF.